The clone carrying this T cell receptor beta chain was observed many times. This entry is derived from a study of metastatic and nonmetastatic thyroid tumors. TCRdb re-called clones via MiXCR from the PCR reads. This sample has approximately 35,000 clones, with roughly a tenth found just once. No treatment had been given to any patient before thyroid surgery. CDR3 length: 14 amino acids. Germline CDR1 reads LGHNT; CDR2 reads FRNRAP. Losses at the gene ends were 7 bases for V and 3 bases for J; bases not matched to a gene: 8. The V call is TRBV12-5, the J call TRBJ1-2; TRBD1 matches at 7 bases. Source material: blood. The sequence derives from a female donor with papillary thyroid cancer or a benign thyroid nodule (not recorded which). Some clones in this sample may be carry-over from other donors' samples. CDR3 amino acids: CASAGPGQHYGYTF. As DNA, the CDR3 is TGTGCTAGTGCCGGGCCGGGACAGCACTATGGCTACACCTTC. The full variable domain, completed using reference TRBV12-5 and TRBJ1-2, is DARVTQTPRHKVTEMGQEVTMRCQPILGHNTVFWYRQTMMQGLELLAYFRNRAPLDDSGMPKDRFSAEMPDATLATLKIQPSEPRDSAVYFCASAGPGQHYGYTFGSGTRLTVV.